This T cell receptor (beta chain) appears in the sequencing data of a study of T cell repertoires in ileal Crohn's disease. Findings and caveats of the study: Clonal expansions were more frequent in active smokers than non-smokers at surgery. Clonality above 26.8% at surgery always came with endoscopic recurrence.

Per sample, roughly 0.5 micrograms of biopsy DNA were TCRB immunosequenced. TCRdb's table, derived via immunoSEQ multiplex PCR, lists solely in-frame clones and lacks some. The sample carries some 16,000 clones, less than 85% recorded once. On this clone: The antigen is undetermined.

The receptor's source is an adult with Crohn's disease. The sample taken for sequencing was ileal tissue.

Here the CDR3 DNA reads TGTGCCAGCAGCTCAGGGGGCACTGAAGCTTTCTTT. This gives the protein CASSSGGTEAFF. The chain couples TRBV7-8 to TRBJ1-1, with TRBD1 matching 7 bases. Germline V lookup: CDR1 SGHVS, CDR2 FQNEAQ. The CDR3 consists of 12 residues. With 4 bases clipped from V and 4 bases from J, the junction kept 0 bases outside the gene matches.